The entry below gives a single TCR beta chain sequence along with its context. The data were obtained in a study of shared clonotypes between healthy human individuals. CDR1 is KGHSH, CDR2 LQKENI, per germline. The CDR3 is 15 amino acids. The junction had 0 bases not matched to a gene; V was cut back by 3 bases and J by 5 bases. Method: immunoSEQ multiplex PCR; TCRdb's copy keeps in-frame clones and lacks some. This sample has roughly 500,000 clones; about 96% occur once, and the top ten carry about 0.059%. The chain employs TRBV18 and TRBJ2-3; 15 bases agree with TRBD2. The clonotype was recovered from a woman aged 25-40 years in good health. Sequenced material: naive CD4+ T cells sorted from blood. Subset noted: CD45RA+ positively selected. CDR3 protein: CASSPGLAGGDTQYF. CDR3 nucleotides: TGTGCCAGCTCACCGGGACTAGCGGGAGGAGATACGCAGTATTTT.